This T cell receptor beta chain was sequenced for a study of blood T cell repertoires in COVID-19. Sequencing used immunoSEQ multiplex PCR; TCRdb keeps in-frame clones, though not all of them. The repertoire has almost 250,000 clones, around nine tenths of them found once; the top ten carry about 1.5%. This CDR3 has 14 residues. Trimming cost V 1 base and J 0 bases; bases outside gene matches: 2. Germline V gives CDR1 GTSNPN, CDR2 SVGIG (reference sequence). This sequence originates from a woman aged 45 to 65 who had recovered from COVID-19. Material: PBMCs or T cells enriched from blood (not recorded which). V gene TRBV30 combines with J gene TRBJ2-5; TRBD2 agrees at 7 bases. The CDR3 protein is CAWSGLADQETQYF. As DNA, the CDR3 is TGTGCCTGGAGTGGGCTAGCGGACCAAGAGACCCAGTACTTC. The full variable domain, its missing parts supplied by reference TRBV30 and TRBJ2-5, is SQTIHQWPATLVQPVGSPLSLECTVEGTSNPNLYWYRQAAGRGLQLLFYSVGIGQISSEVPQNLSASRPQDRQFILSSKKLLLSDSGFYLCAWSGLADQETQYFGPGTRLLVL.